This TCR beta chain was retrieved from a study of blood T cell repertoires in COVID-19. About the study: The origin of the acute and convalescent COVID-19 samples was the United States, Italy and Spain. Sample material is recorded as cDNA or gDNA derived from T cells, B-cell-depleted T cells, or PBMCs.

Per the study methods: Scientists estimated how many nucleated cells there were by amplifying reference gene primers. Sequenced by immunoSEQ multiplex PCR; TCRdb stores in-frame clones only, minus some. D and trimming were read from the DNA, whereas the V and J calls and clone size are those reported in that table. The data hold under 170,000 clones, with 75% to 90% observed a single time. This CDR3 spans 16 amino acids. Germline values: CDR1 MNHNS, CDR2 SASEGT. The germline V and J ends were trimmed by 2 bases and 7 bases, with 18 bases remaining between them. The genes are TRBV6-1 and TRBJ1-3, with D possibly being TRBD1 (5 bases). This TCR was recovered from a man between 70 and 80 years old with acute or convalescent COVID-19. Input material: peripheral blood. The CDR3 spells CASSELGALDGNTIYF. The CDR3 region has the DNA TGTGCCAGCAGTGAACTAGGGGCCCTGGATGGGAACACCATATATTTT.